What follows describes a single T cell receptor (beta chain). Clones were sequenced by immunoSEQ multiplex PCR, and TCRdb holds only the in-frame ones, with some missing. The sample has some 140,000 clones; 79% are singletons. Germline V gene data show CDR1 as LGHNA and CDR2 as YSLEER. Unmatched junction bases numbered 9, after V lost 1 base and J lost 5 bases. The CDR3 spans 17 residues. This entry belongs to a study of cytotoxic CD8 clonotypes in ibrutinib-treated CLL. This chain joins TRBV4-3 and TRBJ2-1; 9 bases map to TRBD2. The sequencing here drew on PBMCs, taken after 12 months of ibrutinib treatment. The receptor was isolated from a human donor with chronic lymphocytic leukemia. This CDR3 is CASSQALAGEADNEQFF. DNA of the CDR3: TGCGCCAGCAGCCAAGCGTTAGCGGGAGAGGCAGACAATGAGCAGTTCTTC.